This record looks at one T cell receptor (beta chain) sequence and its context. Its antigen remains unidentified. The data belong to a study of lymphopenia after photon versus proton radiotherapy. Germline V CDR1 and CDR2: SQVTM, ANQGSEA. CDR3 size: 12 residues. Trimming cost V 5 bases and J 9 bases; bases outside gene matches: 9. Notes on the study in general: Photon-treated patients lost naive T cells and TCR diversity; proton-treated stayed stable.

Assay used: immunoSEQ multiplex PCR; TCRdb lists only in-frame clones, some missing. Of more than 30,000 clones listed, 89% are singletons. The specimen was peripheral blood, collected from a patient treated with proton-based radiotherapy. The J gene is TRBJ1-1, the V gene TRBV29-1, with 7 nucleotides matching TRBD1. This sequence was found in a woman aged 70-85 years with pancreatic cancer. Some clones in this sample may be carry-over from other donors' samples. CDR3 in DNA: TGCAGCGTTATCACCCAGGGGGTCCAAGCTTTCTTT. The encoded protein is CSVITQGVQAFF.